A single sample gave rise to the 17 T cell receptor beta chains below, sequenced in a study of OX40 agonist ivuxolimab in advanced cancers. Some clones are missing from TCRdb's copy, which holds only in-frame ones; the method was immunoSEQ multiplex PCR. The sample has around 94,000 clones; around 91% are singletons. The starting material was CD4+ or CD8+ T cells sorted from blood, obtained in a trial of the OX40 agonist ivuxolimab. The receptors derive from an adult with an advanced solid tumor such as melanoma, head and neck, liver or kidney cancer.

The chain joins TRBV11-3 to TRBJ1-4; D unclear. V was trimmed by 6 bases and J by 4 bases, leaving 9 bases between them. The CDR3 runs 13 residues. The V gene's germline CDR1 is SGHNT and CDR2 YENEEA. CDR3 in DNA: TGTGCCAGCAGTCCAGAGGGTAATGAAAAACTGTTTTTT. Amino acid sequence: CASSPEGNEKLFF. Drawing the rest from reference TRBV11-3 and TRBJ1-4, the complete variable domain is EAGVVQSPRYKIIEKKQPVAFWCNPISGHNTLYWYLQNLGQGPELLIRYENEEAVDDSQLPKDRFSAERLKGVDSTLKIQPAELGDSAVYLCASSPEGNEKLFFGSGTQLSVL.

The chain joins TRBV19 to TRBJ2-7, with 14 bases fitting TRBD2. V dropped 5 bases and J dropped 5; count of bases not matched to a gene: 5. From germline, CDR1 is LNHDA and CDR2 SQIVND (reference sequence). This CDR3 comprises 15 residues. CDR3 nucleotides: TGTGCCAGTAGTTCGGGACTAGCGGGAGAGGACGAGCAGTACTTC. Its translation is CASSSGLAGEDEQYF.

J is TRBJ2-1 and V is TRBV28, with 10 bases aligning to TRBD2. The CDR3 is made up of 15 amino acids. CDR1 is MDHEN and CDR2 is SYDVKM in the germline V gene. Trimming cost V 3 bases and J 6 bases; bases outside gene matches: 5. The CDR3 DNA is TGTGCCAGCAGTTTTAGTCTAGCGGGAGTCAATGAGCAGTTCTTC. It encodes CASSFSLAGVNEQFF.

The chain uses TRBV5-1 and TRBJ2-2; D not certain. Germline V lookup: CDR1 SGHRS, CDR2 YFSETQ. The CDR3 contains 14 residues. V shed 4 bases and J shed 4 bases, with 11 bases lying between them. The CDR3 spells CASSQEQGTGELFF. The CDR3 bases are TGCGCCAGCAGCCAAGAACAAGGCACCGGGGAGCTGTTTTTT. Full variable domain (remainder filled in from reference TRBV5-1 and TRBJ2-2): KAGVTQTPRYLIKTRGQQVTLSCSPISGHRSVSWYQQTPGQGLQFLFEYFSETQRNKGNFPGRFSGRQFSNSRSEMNVSTLELGDSALYLCASSQEQGTGELFFGEGSRLTVL.

This clone appeared once. The chain links TRBV7-9 to TRBJ2-1, with D maybe TRBD2 (7 bases). This CDR3 has 13 amino acids. Germline assignment: CDR1 SEHNR and CDR2 FQNEAQ (reference sequence). Trimming took 2 bases from V and 15 from J, leaving 17 bases between them. Here the CDR3 DNA reads TGTGCCAGCAGCTTACCCGACGGGGGGCAGGGGTTCTTC. Amino acid sequence: CASSLPDGGQGFF.

Only one count was recorded for this clone. J is TRBJ2-1 and V is TRBV11-2; D gene ambiguous. V was cut by 1 base and J by 6 bases, with 7 bases left in between. CDR1 SGHAT and CDR2 FQNNGV come from the germline V gene. CDR3 length: 13 residues. The CDR3 spells CASSLGVGNEQFF. In DNA form, the CDR3 reads TGTGCCAGCAGCTTAGGGGTAGGCAATGAGCAGTTCTTC.

The chain uses TRBV5-1 and TRBJ2-2, with 11 bases matching TRBD2. The CDR3 contains 18 residues. Germline V gene data show CDR1 as SGHRS and CDR2 as YFSETQ. V shed 0 bases and J 3 bases; nucleotides not matched to a gene: 7. DNA for the CDR3: TGCGCCAGCAGCTTGGTAGCGGGAGGGCCGGTTGACACCGGGGAGCTGTTTTTT. Amino acids: CASSLVAGGPVDTGELFF.

The V and J genes are TRBV29-1 and TRBJ1-1; TRBD1 matches 8 bases. The CDR3 runs to 13 residues. Losses at the gene ends were 2 bases for V and 10 bases for J; bases not matched to a gene: 9. The germline V gene has CDR1 SQVTM and CDR2 ANQGSEA. The CDR3 region has the DNA TGCAGCGTTGAATCGGGGACAGGTCAAGGAGCTTTCTTT. Translating gives CSVESGTGQGAFF.

V gene TRBV7-2 combines with J gene TRBJ1-1; no clear D. The CDR3 loop spans 12 amino acids. CDR1 SGHTA and CDR2 FQGNSA come from the germline V gene. V was trimmed by 3 bases and J by 3 bases, leaving 5 bases between them. CDR3 nucleotide sequence: TGTGCCAGCAGCTTCAGTTACACTGAAGCTTTCTTT. Its protein product is CASSFSYTEAFF.

This chain uses TRBV25-1 with TRBJ1-2; 7 bases map to TRBD1. The junction had 1 base not matched to a gene; V was cut back by 6 bases and J by 0 bases. Germline V CDR1 and CDR2: MGHDK, SYGVNS. This CDR3 spans 13 amino acids. CDR3 DNA: TGTGCCAGCAGCACAGGGGCTAACTATGGCTACACCTTC. Translating gives CASSTGANYGYTF.

This chain joins TRBV28 and TRBJ1-1; D possibly corresponds to TRBD1 (6 bases). V was shortened by 1 base and J by 5 bases, with 11 bases between the two germline ends. This CDR3 has 14 residues. Germline loops: CDR1 MDHEN, CDR2 SYDVKM. This CDR3 is CASSLLPQGTEAFF. In nucleotides, the CDR3 is TGTGCCAGCAGTTTATTACCACAGGGTACTGAAGCTTTCTTT.

Note on this clone: An end of the junction differs from the germline gene, which may be a read error. The chain has TRBV7-7 and TRBJ2-1; D gene ambiguous. The germline V gene encodes CDR1 SSHAT and CDR2 FNYEAQ (reference sequence). This CDR3 is built from 13 residues. The CDR3 sequence is CASSLEDFGEQFF. CDR3 nucleotide sequence: TGTGCTAGCAGCTTAGAGGATTTTGGTGAGCAGTTCTTC.

This clone showed up just a few times. This chain uses TRBV6-6 with TRBJ1-4, with D hard to call. Germline lookup yields CDR1 MNHNY and CDR2 SVGAGI (reference sequence). V lost 3 bases, J lost 0 bases, and 5 bases lay in between. This CDR3 contains 14 residues. The chain's CDR3 is CASSYDATNEKLFF. CDR3 nucleotide sequence: TGTGCCAGCAGTTATGACGCAACTAATGAAAAACTGTTTTTT.

The chain carries TRBV11-3 and TRBJ1-2; 10 nucleotides line up with TRBD1. After removal of 5 bases from V and 3 bases from J, the junction contained 12 bases not matched to a gene. Germline lookup yields CDR1 SGHNT and CDR2 YENEEA. The CDR3 is made up of 17 amino acids. The CDR3 nucleotides are TGTGCCAGCAGCCCCGGGGGGACAGGGGTTACGGACTATGGCTACACCTTC. It is translated as CASSPGGTGVTDYGYTF.

This clone was seen only once. V usage is TRBV4-2 and J usage is TRBJ2-4, with D possibly matching TRBD2 (6 bases). V was clipped by 0 bases and J by 4 bases, with 16 bases between them. The CDR3 is 17 residues long. Germline V lookup: CDR1 LGHNA, CDR2 YNFKEQ. In DNA form, the CDR3 reads TGTGCCAGCAGCCAAGATAACGCGGGGAGTTGGAAAAACATTCAGTACTTC. The encoded protein is CASSQDNAGSWKNIQYF.

The chain links TRBV19 to TRBJ2-1, with a possible D match to TRBD1 (5 bases). V lost 3 bases and J 6 bases, leaving 12 bases between the germline ends. This CDR3 comprises 14 residues. CDR1 is LNHDA and CDR2 is SQIVND in the germline V gene (reference sequence). CDR3 protein: CASSIFDGANEQFF. The CDR3 region has the DNA TGTGCCAGTAGTATTTTTGATGGGGCCAATGAGCAGTTCTTC.

The table lists this clone with a count of one. V is TRBV5-4 and J is TRBJ2-5, with D perhaps matching TRBD2 (5 bases). The germline V gene encodes CDR1 SGHNT and CDR2 YYREEE (reference sequence). The CDR3 has 13 amino acids. V lost 1 base and J 5 bases, leaving 9 bases between the germline ends. Here the CDR3 DNA reads TGTGCCAGCAGCTTGCGGGGTCTGGAGACCCAGTACTTC. It specifies CASSLRGLETQYF.